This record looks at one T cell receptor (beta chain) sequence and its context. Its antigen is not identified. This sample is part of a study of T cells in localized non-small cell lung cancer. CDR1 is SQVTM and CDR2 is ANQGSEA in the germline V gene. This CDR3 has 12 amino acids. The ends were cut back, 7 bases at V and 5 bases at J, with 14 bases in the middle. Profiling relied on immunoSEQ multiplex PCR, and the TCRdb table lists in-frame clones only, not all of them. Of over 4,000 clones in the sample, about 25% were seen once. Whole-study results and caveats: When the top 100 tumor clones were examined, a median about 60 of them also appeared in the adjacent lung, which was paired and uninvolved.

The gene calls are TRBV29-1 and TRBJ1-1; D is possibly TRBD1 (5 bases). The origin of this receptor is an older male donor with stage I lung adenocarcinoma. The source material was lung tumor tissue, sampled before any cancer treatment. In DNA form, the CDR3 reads TGCAGCGCAGGGCGGGAAGCTACTGAAGCTTTCTTT. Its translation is CSAGREATEAFF.